Listed below are T cell receptor beta chains from one sample, sequenced in a study of blood T cell repertoires in COVID-19. The table came from immunoSEQ multiplex PCR; TCRdb's copy has only in-frame clones and leaves some out. Among some 310,000 clones, 85% to 90% were seen once, and the ten largest hold about a tenth. Source material: PBMCs or T cells enriched from blood (not recorded which). All receptors come from a woman in her twenties or thirties who had recovered from COVID-19. Each CDR3 is given without its conserved first and last residue. For some rows the clone size is stated as once, few or many, or as a class when expanded; others skip it.

cdr3_aa v_call clone_size j_call
ASSTSGSGETQY TRBV19 . TRBJ2-5
ASSITTGDTGELF TRBV7-7 once TRBJ2-2
ASSLREADTQY TRBV27 . TRBJ2-3
ASSLPRGLLAGGNEQF TRBV28 . TRBJ2-1
ASSAPRRGRGPYNEQF TRBV9 . TRBJ2-1
SASRTSGRADTQY TRBV20-1 . TRBJ2-3
ASSRARQVSRETQY TRBV19 . TRBJ2-5
ASSDLLASGRDEQF TRBV6-1 once TRBJ2-1
ASSPSGDTIY TRBV10-2 . TRBJ1-3
ASSLLSGDPTDTQY TRBV5-8 . TRBJ2-3
ASSPGTKSTDTQY TRBV5-1 . TRBJ2-3
ASRGQVLTNEKLF TRBV6-5 . TRBJ1-4
ASSRTSGRFEQY TRBV11-2 . TRBJ2-7
ASSPRGQDLSGNTIY TRBV18 . TRBJ1-3
ASSQRLAGGPTGELF TRBV3-1/TRBV3-2 once TRBJ2-2
ASSGTGDRGTYGYT TRBV9 . TRBJ1-2
ASSFLGVEDTQY TRBV27 . TRBJ2-3
ASSPQHRLYGYT TRBV28 . TRBJ1-2
ASSTGQGIRETQY TRBV21-1 . TRBJ2-5
ASSFMNRVDTGELF TRBV7-2 . TRBJ2-2
ATSRSYEQY TRBV15 . TRBJ2-7
ATSDPLAGRGNEQF TRBV24-1 . TRBJ2-1
ASRGGGGQPQH TRBV27 once TRBJ1-5
ASSLSKTSIVRTDTQY TRBV27 . TRBJ2-3
ASSQDTGVESPLH TRBV3-1/TRBV3-2 once TRBJ1-6
ASSFQTDQRFEAF TRBV6-5 few TRBJ1-1
ASSPQGSDSPLH TRBV7-8 . TRBJ1-6
ASSLKGANQPQH TRBV27 once TRBJ1-5
ASSLGLGANGETQY TRBV5-1 . TRBJ2-5
ASSLGGAGVTEQY TRBV28 once TRBJ2-7
ASSWNPGQGGGEAF TRBV7-6 . TRBJ1-1
ASSEGARLDNEKLF TRBV9 once TRBJ1-4